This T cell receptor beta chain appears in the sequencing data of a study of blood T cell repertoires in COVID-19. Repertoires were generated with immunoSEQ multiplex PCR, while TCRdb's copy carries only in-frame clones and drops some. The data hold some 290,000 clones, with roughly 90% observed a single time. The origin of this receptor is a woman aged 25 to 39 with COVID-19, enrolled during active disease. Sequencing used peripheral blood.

CDR3 amino acids: CASSTSGGSNQPQHF. The CDR3 nucleotides read TGTGCCAGTAGTACCTCAGGGGGAAGCAATCAGCCCCAGCATTTT. The chain recombines TRBV19 with TRBJ1-5; 7 bases align to TRBD1. V shed 4 bases and J 1 base; nucleotides not matched to a gene: 4. This CDR3 has 15 amino acids. Germline V gene data show CDR1 as LNHDA and CDR2 as SQIVND (reference sequence). Full variable domain (rest looked up from reference TRBV19 and TRBJ1-5): DGGITQSPKYLFRKEGQNVTLSCEQNLNHDAMYWYRQDPGQGLRLIYYSQIVNDFQKGDIAEGYSVSREKKESFPLTVTSAQKNPTAFYLCASSTSGGSNQPQHFGDGTRLSIL.